A selection of T cell receptor beta chains follows, all from one sample in a study of blood T cell repertoires in COVID-19. Clones were sequenced by immunoSEQ multiplex PCR, and TCRdb holds only the in-frame ones, with some missing. The table has fewer than 450,000 clones, 70% to 90% seen once. Material: PBMCs or T cells enriched from blood (not recorded which). The receptors here all came from a woman in her forties with acute COVID-19. Both conserved end residues are part of each CDR3. D genes are given only for firm matches. Clone size is not always given. Where it is, it says once, few, many or a class for expanded clones.

>TRBJ1-1|NA|TRBD1|TRBV29-1
CSAYRGDTEAFF
TGCAGCGCTTACAGGGGTGACACTGAAGCTTTCTTT
>TRBJ1-2|NA|TRBD1|TRBV5-1
CASSFQGEGYTF
TGCGCCAGCAGCTTCCAGGGGGAAGGCTACACCTTC
>TRBJ1-3|few|TRBD1|TRBV7-9
CASSLDRAGNTIYF
TGTGCCAGCAGCTTGGACAGGGCTGGAAACACCATATATTTT
>TRBJ1-3|NA|TRBD1|TRBV27
CASRGTGGGNTIYF
TGTGCCAGCAGGGGGACAGGGGGTGGAAACACCATATATTTT
>TRBJ2-1|NA|NA|TRBV27
CASSLGAYNEQFF
TGTGCCAGCAGTTTGGGGGCATACAATGAGCAGTTCTTC
>TRBJ1-1|NA|NA|TRBV19
CASSIFRGNTEAFF
TGTGCCAGTAGTATATTCAGGGGTAACACTGAAGCTTTCTTT
>TRBJ1-1|NA|NA|TRBV4-1
CASSPGQLNTEAFF
TGCGCCAGCAGCCCCGGACAGCTGAACACTGAAGCTTTCTTT
>TRBJ2-1|NA|TRBD2|TRBV29-1
CSAAGGAYNEQFF
TGCAGCGCCGCGGGGGGGGCCTACAATGAGCAGTTCTTC
>TRBJ2-7|NA|TRBD1|TRBV7-8
CASSLAGQGAYEQYF
TGTGCCAGCAGCTTAGCAGGTCAGGGGGCCTACGAGCAGTACTTC
>TRBJ2-7|NA|NA|TRBV5-6
CASSFRQVSYEQYF
TGTGCCAGCAGCTTTCGACAGGTCTCCTACGAGCAGTACTTC
>TRBJ1-2|NA|NA|TRBV6-5
CASRSREGNGYTF
TGTGCCAGCAGAAGCAGGGAAGGAAATGGCTACACCTTC
>TRBJ2-4|NA|TRBD2|TRBV6-5
CASRSSGTNIQYF
TGTGCCAGCAGGTCTAGCGGGACGAACATTCAGTACTTC
>TRBJ2-2|NA|NA|TRBV3-1/TRBV3-2
CASSQDWSGRGELFF
TGTGCCAGCAGCCAAGATTGGTCGGGTAGGGGGGAGCTGTTTTTT
>TRBJ1-4|NA|TRBD1|TRBV7-9
CASRTGGVEKLFF
TGTGCCAGCCGGACAGGCGGCGTTGAAAAACTGTTTTTT
>TRBJ1-4|NA|TRBD1|TRBV13
CASSHPTGENDEKLFF
TGTGCCAGCAGCCACCCGACAGGGGAGAATGATGAAAAACTGTTTTTT
>TRBJ2-2|NA|NA|TRBV20-1
CSASPRNTGELFF
TGCAGTGCTAGTCCCAGGAACACCGGGGAGCTGTTTTTT
>TRBJ1-2|few|NA|TRBV19
CASKGDWDGYTF
TGTGCCAGTAAGGGGGATTGGGATGGCTACACCTTC
>TRBJ2-7|NA|NA|TRBV19
CASSIVDGGSYEQYF
TGTGCCAGTAGTATAGTCGACGGGGGATCCTACGAGCAGTACTTC
>TRBJ2-1|NA|NA|TRBV9
CASSVGSGVREQFF
TGTGCCAGCAGCGTAGGTTCCGGGGTTCGAGAGCAGTTCTTC
>TRBJ1-3|NA|NA|TRBV19
CASRLGQPHGAGNTIYF
TGTGCCAGTCGGCTTGGACAACCCCATGGGGCTGGAAACACCATATATTTT
>TRBJ2-7|few|TRBD1|TRBV27
CASSFGTGLLDEQYF
TGTGCCAGCAGTTTCGGGACAGGGTTGTTGGACGAGCAGTACTTC
>TRBJ2-3|NA|NA|TRBV25-1
CASSEIDFTDTQYF
TGTGCCAGCAGTGAAATAGACTTCACAGATACGCAGTATTTT
>TRBJ1-5|NA|TRBD1|TRBV27
CASSLSGTGGTQPQHF
TGTGCCAGCAGTTTATCGGGGACAGGGGGCACTCAGCCCCAGCATTTT
>TRBJ2-3|NA|TRBD1|TRBV12-3/TRBV12-4
CATPGQDTDTQYF
TGTGCCACCCCGGGACAGGACACAGATACGCAGTATTTT
>TRBJ2-2|once|TRBD2|TRBV24-1
CATSDVSGTSGGTNTGELFF
TGTGCCACCAGTGACGTTTCCGGGACTAGCGGGGGGACGAACACCGGGGAGCTGTTTTTT
>TRBJ2-3|NA|NA|TRBV6-1
CASSEPRGGDTQYF
TGTGCCAGCAGTGAACCCCGGGGAGGAGATACGCAGTATTTT
>TRBJ1-2|NA|NA|TRBV3-1/TRBV3-2
CASSLMGASYGYTF
TGTGCCAGCAGCCTGATGGGGGCGAGCTATGGCTACACCTTC
>TRBJ2-5|NA|TRBD2|TRBV6-6
CASTWTSSETQYF
TGTGCCAGCACCTGGACTAGTTCGGAGACCCAGTACTTC
>TRBJ1-2|NA|NA|TRBV5-6
CASSYTGSYGYTF
TGTGCCAGCAGTTACACAGGGTCCTATGGCTACACCTTC
>TRBJ1-6|NA|NA|TRBV6-5
CASSRTRTGNSPLHF
TGTGCCAGCAGCCGAACCCGTACAGGCAATTCACCCCTCCACTTT
>TRBJ1-4|NA|NA|TRBV5-8
CATFEAERFTTNEKLFF
TGTGCCACCTTTGAGGCAGAACGATTTACAACTAATGAAAAACTGTTTTTT
>TRBJ2-5|NA|NA|TRBV4-1
CASSQGATMTQYF
TGCGCCAGCAGCCAAGGGGCGACAATGACCCAGTACTTC
>TRBJ1-3|NA|TRBD1|TRBV10-3
CAIGGTDSGNTIYF
TGTGCCATCGGGGGGACAGACTCTGGAAACACCATATATTTT
>TRBJ2-7|NA|NA|TRBV13
CASSLGQGREQYF
TGTGCCAGCAGCTTAGGGCAGGGCAGGGAGCAGTACTTC
>TRBJ2-1|NA|NA|TRBV4-1
CASSLTASSYNEQFF
TGCGCCAGCAGCCTTACGGCTAGCTCCTACAATGAGCAGTTCTTC
>TRBJ1-5|NA|NA|TRBV9
CASSVAADNSNQPQHF
TGTGCCAGCAGCGTAGCGGCGGATAATAGCAATCAGCCCCAGCATTTT
>TRBJ1-4|NA|TRBD1|TRBV18
CASSPVPPGQAAGFF
TGTGCCAGCTCACCAGTGCCCCCGGGACAGGCTGCCGGTTTTTTT
>TRBJ1-5|NA|NA|TRBV4-1
CASSQDLADNQPQHF
TGCGCCAGCAGCCAAGATCTGGCAGACAATCAGCCCCAGCATTTT
>TRBJ2-7|NA|TRBD2|TRBV9
CASSVGAGGEQYF
TGTGCCAGCAGCGTAGGAGCGGGGGGCGAGCAGTACTTC
>TRBJ2-2|NA|TRBD1|TRBV3-1/TRBV3-2
CASSQRQGASGAGELFF
TGTGCCAGCAGCCAAAGGCAGGGGGCGAGTGGGGCCGGGGAGCTGTTTTTT